This TCR beta chain was identified in a study of blood T cell repertoires in COVID-19. Profiling relied on immunoSEQ multiplex PCR, and the TCRdb table lists in-frame clones only, not all of them. In the table there are a few hundred thousand clones, about 87% of which are singletons. CDR1 MNHEY and CDR2 SVGAGI come from the germline V gene. Trimming stripped 6 bases from V and 7 bases from J, with 7 bases between. This CDR3 spans 11 amino acids. The sequenced sample was peripheral blood. The rearrangement joins TRBV6-5 to TRBJ2-1, with D uncertain. The source of this sequence is a woman in her seventies with COVID-19, enrolled during active disease. The CDR3 sequence: CASRRVNEQFF. CDR3 in DNA: TGTGCCAGCAGAAGAGTGAATGAGCAGTTCTTC.